The 5 T cell receptor beta chains below all came from one sample that was sequenced in a study of T cell repertoires in cytomegalovirus infection (dated by TCRdb to about 2019). The treatment or condition label, read with the paper, signifies: in vitro stimulation with specific CMV peptide epitopes to enrich CMV-specific T cells. Instrument used: Illumina HiSeq 1500. TCRdb took the public reads, trimmed them with fastp at Q25, ran MiXCR for clone calling and kept in-frame beta chains. A single entry per CDR3 protein holds the most common genes and DNA from its merged rows. This sample has just over 450,000 distinct CDR3 sequences in its table, and roughly 43% of those were observed once. Around 45% of the sample lies in the top ten. No antigen is known for these receptors. The sample consisted of cultured PBMCs, taken from culture after CMV antigen stimulation. These receptors originate from a human donor in good health (CMV status not recorded). Some clones in this sample may be carry-over from other donors' samples.

This clonotype was counted only a few times. This rearrangement joins TRBV28 to TRBJ2-5, with 8 bases fitting TRBD1. Trimming removed 5 bases from V and 2 bases from J; junction bases left unmatched: 13. Germline CDR1 reads MDHEN; CDR2 reads SYDVKM. This CDR3 has 17 amino acids. In DNA, the CDR3 is TGTGCCAGCAGTAAACTTGGGACAGGACTCCTGCAAGAGACCCAGTACTTC. The encoded protein is CASSKLGTGLLQETQYF. Drawing the rest from reference TRBV28 and TRBJ2-5, the complete variable domain is DVKVTQSSRYLVKRTGEKVFLECVQDMDHENMFWYRQDPGLGLRLIYFSYDVKMKEKGDIPEGYSVSREKKERFSLILESASTNQTSMYLCASSKLGTGLLQETQYFGPGTRLLVL.

The sample holds a few counts of this clonotype. The rearrangement links TRBV6-6 to TRBJ2-3; D not resolved. V lost 6 bases and J 0 bases, leaving 10 bases between the germline ends. CDR1 is MNHNY and CDR2 is SVGAGI in the germline V gene (reference sequence). The CDR3 spans 14 residues. The CDR3 here is CASRPAASTDTQYF. As DNA, the CDR3 is TGTGCCAGCAGGCCCGCGGCTAGCACAGATACGCAGTATTTT.

The table lists this clonotype with a few counts. The chain is built from TRBV7-6 and TRBJ2-1; the D gene is possibly TRBD1 (6 bases). The V gene lost 2 bases and the J gene lost 1 base, with 15 bases spanning the gap. The length of the CDR3 is 17 residues. The germline CDR1 and CDR2 sequences are SGHVS and FNYEAQ. CDR3 sequence reads: CASSLPPDRLSYNEQFF. The CDR3 DNA reads as TGTGCCAGCAGCTTACCGCCAGACAGGTTGTCCTACAATGAGCAGTTCTTC.

CDR3 sequence: CASSLLDRAHPDTQYF. The CDR3 bases are TGTGCCAGCAGCCTATTGGACCGTGCGCACCCAGATACGCAGTATTTT. The rearrangement links TRBV7-2 to TRBJ2-3, with no clear D. Trimming cost V 5 bases and J 4 bases, with 19 bases left between them. CDR3 length: 16 amino acids. CDR1 and CDR2 (germline): SGHTA, FQGNSA.

This clonotype was detected only a few times. The rearrangement joins TRBV19 to TRBJ1-5, with D hard to call. Germline assignment: CDR1 LNHDA and CDR2 SQIVND (reference sequence). The V and J ends lost 7 bases and 3 bases respectively, with 7 bases between them. There are 12 residues in the CDR3. CDR3 bases: TGTGCCAGTACCGACTACAATCAGCCCCAGCATTTT. Protein: CASTDYNQPQHF.